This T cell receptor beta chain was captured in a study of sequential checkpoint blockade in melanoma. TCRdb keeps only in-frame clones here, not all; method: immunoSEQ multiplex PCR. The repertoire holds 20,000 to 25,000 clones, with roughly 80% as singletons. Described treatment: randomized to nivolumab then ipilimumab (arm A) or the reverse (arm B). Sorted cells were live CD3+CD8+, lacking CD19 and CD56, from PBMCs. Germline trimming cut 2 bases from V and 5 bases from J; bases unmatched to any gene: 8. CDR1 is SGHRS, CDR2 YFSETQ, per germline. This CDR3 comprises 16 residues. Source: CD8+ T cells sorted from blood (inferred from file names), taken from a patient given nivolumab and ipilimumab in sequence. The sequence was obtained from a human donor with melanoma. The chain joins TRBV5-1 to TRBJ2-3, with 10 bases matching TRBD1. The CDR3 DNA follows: TGCGCCAGCAGCTTTATGGGACAGGGGACCGGAGATACGCAGTATTTT. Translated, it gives CASSFMGQGTGDTQYF.